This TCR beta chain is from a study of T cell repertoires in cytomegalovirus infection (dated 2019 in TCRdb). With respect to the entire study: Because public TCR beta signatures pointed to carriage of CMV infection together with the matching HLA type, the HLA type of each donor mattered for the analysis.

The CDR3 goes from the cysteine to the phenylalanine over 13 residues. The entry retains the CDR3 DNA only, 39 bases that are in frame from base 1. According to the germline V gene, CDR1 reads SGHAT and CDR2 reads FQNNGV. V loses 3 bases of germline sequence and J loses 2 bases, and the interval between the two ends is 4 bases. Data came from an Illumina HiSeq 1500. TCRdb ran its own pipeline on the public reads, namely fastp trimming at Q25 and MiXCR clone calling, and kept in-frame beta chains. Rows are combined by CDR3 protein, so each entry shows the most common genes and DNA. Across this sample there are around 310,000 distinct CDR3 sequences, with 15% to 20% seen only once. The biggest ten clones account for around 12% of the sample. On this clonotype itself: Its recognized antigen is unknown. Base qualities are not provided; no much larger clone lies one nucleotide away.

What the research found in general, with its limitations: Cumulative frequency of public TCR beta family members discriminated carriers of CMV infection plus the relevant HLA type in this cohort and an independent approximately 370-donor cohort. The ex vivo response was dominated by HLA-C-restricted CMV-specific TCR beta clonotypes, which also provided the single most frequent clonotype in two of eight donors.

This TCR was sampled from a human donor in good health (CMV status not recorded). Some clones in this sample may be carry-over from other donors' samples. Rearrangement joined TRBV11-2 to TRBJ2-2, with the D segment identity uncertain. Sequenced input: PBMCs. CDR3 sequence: CASSFENTGELFF. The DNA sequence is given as TGTGCCAGCAGCTTTGAAAACACCGGGGAGCTGTTTTTT. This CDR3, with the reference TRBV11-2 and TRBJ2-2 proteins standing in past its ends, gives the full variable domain EAGVAQSPRYKIIEKRQSVAFWCNPISGHATLYWYQQILGQGPKLLIQFQNNGVVDDSQLPKDRFSAERLKGVDSTLKIQPAKLEDSAVYLCASSFENTGELFFGEGSRLTVL.